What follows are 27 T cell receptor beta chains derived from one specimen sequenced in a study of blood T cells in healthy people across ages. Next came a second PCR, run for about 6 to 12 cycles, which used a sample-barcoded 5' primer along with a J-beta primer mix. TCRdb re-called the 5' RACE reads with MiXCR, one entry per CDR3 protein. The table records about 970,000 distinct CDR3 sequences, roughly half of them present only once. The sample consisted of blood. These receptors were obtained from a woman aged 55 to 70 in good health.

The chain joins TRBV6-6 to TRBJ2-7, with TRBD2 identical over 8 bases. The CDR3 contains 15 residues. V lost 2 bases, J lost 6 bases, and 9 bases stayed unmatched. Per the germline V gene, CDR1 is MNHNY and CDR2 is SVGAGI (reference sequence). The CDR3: CASSYGRREVSEQYF. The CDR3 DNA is TGTGCCAGCAGTTACGGGCGGCGGGAGGTTAGCGAGCAGTACTTC.

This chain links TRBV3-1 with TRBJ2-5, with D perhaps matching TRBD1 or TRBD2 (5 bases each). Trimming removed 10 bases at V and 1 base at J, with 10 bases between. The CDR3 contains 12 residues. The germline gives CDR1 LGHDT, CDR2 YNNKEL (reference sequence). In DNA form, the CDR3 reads TGTGCCACTGAGAGGGGCCAAGAGACCCAGTACTTC. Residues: CATERGQETQYF.

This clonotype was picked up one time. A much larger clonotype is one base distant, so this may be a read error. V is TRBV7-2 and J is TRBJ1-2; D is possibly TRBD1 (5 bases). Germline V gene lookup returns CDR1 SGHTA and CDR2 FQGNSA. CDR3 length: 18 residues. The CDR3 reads CVSVRAPSGRGDSYGYTF. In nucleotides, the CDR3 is TGTGTCAGCGTCAGAGCCCCTTCGGGGAGGGGAGATAGCTATGGCTACACCTTC.

CDR3 sequence: CASSRGTWGTGANVLTF. In DNA form, the CDR3 reads TGTGCCAGCAGTCGGGGAACCTGGGGGACTGGGGCCAACGTCCTGACTTTC. The chain couples TRBV28 to TRBJ2-6; D is tentatively TRBD1 or TRBD2 (5 bases each). From germline, CDR1 is MDHEN and CDR2 SYDVKM. V lost 5 bases, J lost 2 bases, and 16 bases lay in between. The CDR3 is 17 amino acids.

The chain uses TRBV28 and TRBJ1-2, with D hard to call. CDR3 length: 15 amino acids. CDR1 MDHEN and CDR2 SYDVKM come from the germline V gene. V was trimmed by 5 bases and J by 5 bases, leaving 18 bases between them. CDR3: CASSPPRTPLYGYTF. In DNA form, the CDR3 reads TGTGCCAGCAGTCCCCCCCGCACCCCCCTATATGGCTACACCTTC.

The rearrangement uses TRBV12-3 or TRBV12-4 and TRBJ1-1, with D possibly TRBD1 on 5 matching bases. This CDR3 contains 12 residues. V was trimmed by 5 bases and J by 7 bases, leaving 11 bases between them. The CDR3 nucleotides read TGTGCCAGCAGTAAGGGGTACGATGAAGCTTTCTTT. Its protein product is CASSKGYDEAFF.

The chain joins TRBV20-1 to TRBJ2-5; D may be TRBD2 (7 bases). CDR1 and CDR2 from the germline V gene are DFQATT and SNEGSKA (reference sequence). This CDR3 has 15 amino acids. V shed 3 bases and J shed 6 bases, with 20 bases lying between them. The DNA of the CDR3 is TGCAGTGCTAGTAGGGGGGACTATCTAATAAAGACCCAGTACTTC. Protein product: CSASRGDYLIKTQYF.

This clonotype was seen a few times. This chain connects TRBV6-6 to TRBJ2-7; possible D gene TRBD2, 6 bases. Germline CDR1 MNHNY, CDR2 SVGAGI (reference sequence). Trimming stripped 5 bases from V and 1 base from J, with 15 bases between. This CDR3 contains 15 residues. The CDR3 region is CASSQPGRGSYEQYF. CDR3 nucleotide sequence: TGTGCCAGCAGTCAGCCCGGGCGGGGTTCCTACGAGCAGTACTTC.

CDR3 amino acids: CASSLIMYTRSYEQYF. Here the CDR3 DNA reads TGTGCCAGCAGTTTGATTATGTATACGCGCTCCTACGAGCAGTACTTC. The chain employs TRBV12-3 or TRBV12-4 and TRBJ2-7; D is undetermined. This CDR3 comprises 16 residues. V lost 3 bases and J 0 bases, leaving 15 bases between the germline ends.

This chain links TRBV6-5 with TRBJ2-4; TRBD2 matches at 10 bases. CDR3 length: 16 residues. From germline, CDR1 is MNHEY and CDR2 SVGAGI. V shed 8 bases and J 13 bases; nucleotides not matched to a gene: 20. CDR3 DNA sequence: TGTGCCAGCGCGCCTAGCGGGAGCACAAGGCCTGGGCAGCAGTACTTC. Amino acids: CASAPSGSTRPGQQYF.

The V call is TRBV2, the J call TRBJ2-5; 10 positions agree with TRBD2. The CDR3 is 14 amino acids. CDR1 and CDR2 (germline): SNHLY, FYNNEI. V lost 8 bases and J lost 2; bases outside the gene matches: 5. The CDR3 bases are TGTGCCAGCCTAGCGGGAGCACTTCAAGAGACCCAGTACTTC. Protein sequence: CASLAGALQETQYF.

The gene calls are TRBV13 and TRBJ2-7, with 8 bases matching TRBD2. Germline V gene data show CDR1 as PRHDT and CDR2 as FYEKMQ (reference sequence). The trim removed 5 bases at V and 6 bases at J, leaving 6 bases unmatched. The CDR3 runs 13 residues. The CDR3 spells CASSLAGQGEQYF. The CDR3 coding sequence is TGTGCCAGCAGCCTAGCGGGCCAGGGCGAGCAGTACTTC.

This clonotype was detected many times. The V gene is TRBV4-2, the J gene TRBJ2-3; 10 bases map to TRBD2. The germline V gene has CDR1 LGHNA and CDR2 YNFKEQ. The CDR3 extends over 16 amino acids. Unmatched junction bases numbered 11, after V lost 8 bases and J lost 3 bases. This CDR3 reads CASEPGELAGTDTQYF. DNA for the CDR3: TGTGCCAGCGAACCCGGCGAACTAGCGGGGACAGATACGCAGTATTTT.

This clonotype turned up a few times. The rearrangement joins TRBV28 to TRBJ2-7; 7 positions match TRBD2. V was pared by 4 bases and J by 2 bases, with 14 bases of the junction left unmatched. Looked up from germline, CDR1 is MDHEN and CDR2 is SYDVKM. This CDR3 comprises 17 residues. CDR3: CASSSSGSHPYAYEQYF. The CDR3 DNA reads TGTGCCAGCAGTTCTAGCGGAAGTCACCCCTACGCCTACGAGCAGTACTTC.

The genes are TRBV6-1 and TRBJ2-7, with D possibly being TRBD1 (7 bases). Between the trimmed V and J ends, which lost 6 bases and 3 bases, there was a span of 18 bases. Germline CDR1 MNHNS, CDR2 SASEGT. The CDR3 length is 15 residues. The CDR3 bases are TGTGCCAGCAGGGGGACAGAAAGGAGGGTCTACGAGCAGTACTTC. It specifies CASRGTERRVYEQYF.

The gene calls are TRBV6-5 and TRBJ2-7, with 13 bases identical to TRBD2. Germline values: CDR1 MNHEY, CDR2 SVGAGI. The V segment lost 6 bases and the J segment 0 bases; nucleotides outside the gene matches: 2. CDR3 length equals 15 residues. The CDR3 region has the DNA TGTGCCAGCAGAAGACTAGCGGGAGGCTCCTACGAGCAGTACTTC. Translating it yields CASRRLAGGSYEQYF.

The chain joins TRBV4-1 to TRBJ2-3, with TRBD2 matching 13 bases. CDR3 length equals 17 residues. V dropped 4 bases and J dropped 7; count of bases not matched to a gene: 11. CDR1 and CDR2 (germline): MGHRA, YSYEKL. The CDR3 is CASSPGLAGETTNTQYF. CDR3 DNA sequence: TGCGCCAGCAGCCCCGGACTAGCGGGAGAAACAACAAATACGCAGTATTTT.

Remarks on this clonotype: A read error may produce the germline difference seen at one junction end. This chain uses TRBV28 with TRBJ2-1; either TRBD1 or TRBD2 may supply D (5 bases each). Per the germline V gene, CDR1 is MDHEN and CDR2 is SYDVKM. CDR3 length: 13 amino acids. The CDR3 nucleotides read TGTGCAAGCAGACCTACGGTGTTGGGGGAGCTGTTCTTC. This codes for CASRPTVLGELFF.

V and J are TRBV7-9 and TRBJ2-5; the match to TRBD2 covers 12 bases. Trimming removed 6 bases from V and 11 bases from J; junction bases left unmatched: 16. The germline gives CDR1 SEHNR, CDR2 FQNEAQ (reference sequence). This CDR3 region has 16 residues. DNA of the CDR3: TGTGCCAGCAGTCCCACTAGCGGGAGGTCCTTCTATGAGCAGTACTTC. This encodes CASSPTSGRSFYEQYF. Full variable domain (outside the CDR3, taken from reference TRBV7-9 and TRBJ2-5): DTGVSQNPRHKITKRGQNVTFRCDPISEHNRLYWYRQTLGQGPEFLTYFQNEAQLEKSRLLSDRFSAERPKGSFSTLEIQRTEQGDSAMYLCASSPTSGRSFYEQYFGPGTRLLVL.

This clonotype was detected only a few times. CDR3 sequence: CASSLVSSGSGTQYF. The CDR3 DNA follows: TGCGCCAGCAGCTTGGTGTCTAGCGGGAGTGGGACCCAGTACTTC. The chain employs TRBV5-1 and TRBJ2-5; TRBD2 aligns across 10 bases. Germline CDR1 reads SGHRS; CDR2 reads YFSETQ. This CDR3 region has 15 residues. Trimming removed 0 bases from V and 7 bases from J; junction bases left unmatched: 6.

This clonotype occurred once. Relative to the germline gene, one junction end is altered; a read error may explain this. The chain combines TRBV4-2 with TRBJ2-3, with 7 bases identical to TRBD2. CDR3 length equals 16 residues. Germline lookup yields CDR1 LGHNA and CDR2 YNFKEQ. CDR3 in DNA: TGTGCCAGCAGCCTTGTGGTACAGCGGGGTACAGGTACGCAGTATTTT. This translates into CASSLVVQRGTGTQYF.

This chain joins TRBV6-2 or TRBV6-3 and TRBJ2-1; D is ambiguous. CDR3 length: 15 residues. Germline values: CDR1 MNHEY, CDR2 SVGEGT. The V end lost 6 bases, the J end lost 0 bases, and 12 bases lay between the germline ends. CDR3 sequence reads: CASSYNAPSYNEQFF. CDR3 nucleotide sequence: TGTGCCAGCAGCTATAATGCTCCCTCCTACAATGAGCAGTTCTTC.

The CDR3 DNA sequence: TGTGCCAGCAGCCACGCGACTAGCGGGTCTATCAATGATACGCAGTATTTT. It codes for CASSHATSGSINDTQYF. This chain connects TRBV14 to TRBJ2-3, with 10 positions matching TRBD2. Germline-derived CDR1 and CDR2 are SGHDN and FVKESK. V was clipped by 3 bases and J by 6 bases; unmatched bases: 12. The CDR3 extends over 17 amino acids.

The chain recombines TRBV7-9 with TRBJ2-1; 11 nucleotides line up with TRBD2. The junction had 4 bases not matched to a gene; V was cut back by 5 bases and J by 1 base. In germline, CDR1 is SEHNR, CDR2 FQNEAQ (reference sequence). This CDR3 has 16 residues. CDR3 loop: CASSDTSGSSYNEQFF. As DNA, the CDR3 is TGTGCCAGCAGCGACACTAGCGGGAGTTCCTACAATGAGCAGTTCTTC. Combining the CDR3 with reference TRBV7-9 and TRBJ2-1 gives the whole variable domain DTGVSQNPRHKITKRGQNVTFRCDPISEHNRLYWYRQTLGQGPEFLTYFQNEAQLEKSRLLSDRFSAERPKGSFSTLEIQRTEQGDSAMYLCASSDTSGSSYNEQFFGPGTRLTVL.

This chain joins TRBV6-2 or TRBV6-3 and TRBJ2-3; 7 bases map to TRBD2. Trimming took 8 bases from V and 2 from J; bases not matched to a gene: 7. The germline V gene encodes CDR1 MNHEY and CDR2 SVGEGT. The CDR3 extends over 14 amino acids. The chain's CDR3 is CASCFAGVTDTQYF. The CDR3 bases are TGTGCCAGCTGCTTTGCGGGAGTCACAGATACGCAGTATTTT.

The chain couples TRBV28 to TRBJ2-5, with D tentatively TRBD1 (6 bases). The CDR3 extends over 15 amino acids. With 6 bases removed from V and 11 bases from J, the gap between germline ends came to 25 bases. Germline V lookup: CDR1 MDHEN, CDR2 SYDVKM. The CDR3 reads CASSPRATGRGEQYF. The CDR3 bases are TGTGCCAGCAGCCCCCGAGCAACAGGGCGCGGTGAGCAGTACTTC. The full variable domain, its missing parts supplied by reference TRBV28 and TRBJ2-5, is DVKVTQSSRYLVKRTGEKVFLECVQDMDHENMFWYRQDPGLGLRLIYFSYDVKMKEKGDIPEGYSVSREKKERFSLILESASTNQTSMYLCASSPRATGRGEQYFGPGTRLLVL.

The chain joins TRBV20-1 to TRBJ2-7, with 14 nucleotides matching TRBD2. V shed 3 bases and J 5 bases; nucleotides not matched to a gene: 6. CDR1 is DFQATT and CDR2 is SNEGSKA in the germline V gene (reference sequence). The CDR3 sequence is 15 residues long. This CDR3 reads CSARKGTSGSNEQYF. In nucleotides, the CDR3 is TGCAGTGCTAGGAAAGGGACTAGCGGGAGCAACGAGCAGTACTTC.